The 31 T cell receptor beta chains presented below share a single source sample, sequenced in a study of cytomegalovirus exposure and HLA in healthy donors. PCR was performed using 60 Vbeta and 13 Jbeta primers. Clones were sequenced by immunoSEQ multiplex PCR, and TCRdb holds only the in-frame ones, with some missing. The sample has tens of thousands of clones. Sequencing was performed on PBMCs. Receptors originate from a female donor in good health and CMV-seropositive.

The chain combines TRBV4-1 with TRBJ2-7; the match to TRBD1 covers 9 bases. Germline CDR1 MGHRA, CDR2 YSYEKL. The CDR3 extends over 14 amino acids. After removal of 5 bases from V and 3 bases from J, the junction contained 5 bases not matched to a gene. The CDR3 sequence is CASSSPGQGYEQYF. CDR3 nucleotides: TGCGCCAGCAGCTCCCCGGGACAGGGCTACGAGCAGTACTTC.

This chain links TRBV4-1 with TRBJ2-5; 9 bases agree with TRBD2. Germline CDR1 is MGHRA and CDR2 is YSYEKL. Trimming took 4 bases from V and 3 from J; bases not matched to a gene: 9. This CDR3 region has 16 residues. The CDR3 here is CASSPVGLAGKETQYF. CDR3 sequence (DNA): TGCGCCAGCAGCCCCGTTGGGCTAGCGGGGAAAGAGACCCAGTACTTC.

This chain connects TRBV19 to TRBJ2-2; D may be TRBD2 (6 bases). CDR1 is LNHDA and CDR2 is SQIVND in the germline V gene (reference sequence). V was shortened by 7 bases and J by 8 bases, with 26 bases between the two germline ends. There are 17 residues in the CDR3. CDR3 in DNA: TGTGCCAGTAAAAGTTGGCAGGGCGGGACTCGCGCGGGGGAGCTGTTTTTT. This sequence encodes CASKSWQGGTRAGELFF.

The V and J genes are TRBV5-8 and TRBJ2-5, with a possible D match to TRBD1 (6 bases). The CDR3 consists of 13 residues. CDR1 is SGHTS, CDR2 YDEGEE, per germline. Trimming shortened V by 1 base and J by 3 bases, and 7 bases separated the two germline ends. CDR3 region: CASSLHREETQYF. CDR3 nucleotides: TGTGCCAGCAGCTTGCACAGGGAAGAGACCCAGTACTTC.

This chain links TRBV28 with TRBJ2-4, with D possibly TRBD2 on 6 matching bases. Germline V gene lookup returns CDR1 MDHEN and CDR2 SYDVKM. This CDR3 is 17 amino acids long. Trimming removed 3 bases from V and 1 base from J, with 16 bases in between. The CDR3 DNA reads TGTGCCAGCAGTTTCAGAGTGGGGAGGAAGGCCAAAAACATTCAGTACTTC. This translates into CASSFRVGRKAKNIQYF.

This chain connects TRBV5-5 to TRBJ1-5; D perhaps matches TRBD1 (6 bases). Germline V gives CDR1 SGHKS, CDR2 YYEKEE (reference sequence). The V end lost 3 bases, the J end lost 7 bases, and 11 bases lay between the germline ends. This CDR3 has 13 residues. In nucleotides, the CDR3 is TGTGCCAGCAGCTGGACAGCGGGACAGCCCCAGCATTTT. It encodes CASSWTAGQPQHF.

Here the CDR3 DNA reads TGTGCCAGTAGGTCGGACAGGGGCAGGCCTGAAGCTTTCTTT. It encodes CASRSDRGRPEAFF. The gene calls are TRBV19 and TRBJ1-1, with 9 bases aligning to TRBD1. The junction had 8 bases not matched to a gene; V was cut back by 6 bases and J by 6 bases. The germline V gene encodes CDR1 LNHDA and CDR2 SQIVND (reference sequence). The CDR3 totals 14 residues.

The chain joins TRBV4-1 to TRBJ2-7; 12 bases map to TRBD1. Germline loops: CDR1 MGHRA, CDR2 YSYEKL. V shed 1 base, J shed 5 bases, and the junction held 3 bases outside the gene matches. The CDR3 loop spans 15 amino acids. The CDR3 is CASSQAGTGGHEQYF. The CDR3 DNA reads TGCGCCAGCAGCCAAGCCGGGACAGGGGGCCACGAGCAGTACTTC.

The chain recombines TRBV5-1 with TRBJ2-7; 12 bases agree with TRBD2. CDR3 length: 18 amino acids. J was trimmed by 0 bases and V by 1 base; bases with no gene match: 8. The germline gives CDR1 SGHRS, CDR2 YFSETQ. The CDR3 region is CASSLWASGGAGSYEQYF. In nucleotides, the CDR3 is TGCGCCAGCAGCTTGTGGGCTAGCGGGGGGGCGGGCTCCTACGAGCAGTACTTC.

The J gene is TRBJ2-1, the V gene TRBV14; TRBD2 might be the D (5 bases). The CDR3 covers 15 residues. CDR1 is SGHDN and CDR2 is FVKESK in the germline V gene. Deletions cut 1 base from V and 0 bases from J, with 7 bases between. The CDR3 spells CASSQVAFSYNEQFF. DNA of the CDR3: TGTGCCAGCAGCCAAGTAGCGTTCTCCTACAATGAGCAGTTCTTC.

V is TRBV7-9 and J is TRBJ2-3; D is perhaps TRBD2 (5 bases). The CDR3 length is 14 residues. V shed 1 base and J shed 2 bases, with 7 bases lying between them. The V gene's germline CDR1 is SEHNR and CDR2 FQNEAQ (reference sequence). DNA for the CDR3: TGTGCCAGCAGCTTAGTAGCGACCACAGATACGCAGTATTTT. This translates into CASSLVATTDTQYF.

The chain recombines TRBV9 with TRBJ2-2, with D perhaps matching TRBD1 (5 bases). The CDR3 runs 14 residues. Trimming shortened V by 0 bases and J by 4 bases, and 7 bases separated the two germline ends. Germline lookup yields CDR1 SGDLS and CDR2 YYNGEE. CDR3 protein: CASSVGRGTGELFF. CDR3 sequence (DNA): TGTGCCAGCAGCGTAGGAAGGGGCACCGGGGAGCTGTTTTTT.

CDR3 protein: CASSQDRGAYEQYF. CDR3 in DNA: TGCGCCAGCAGCCAAGACAGGGGTGCCTACGAGCAGTACTTC. V is TRBV4-3 and J is TRBJ2-7; D perhaps matches TRBD1 (6 bases). The CDR3 sequence is 14 residues long. V dropped 0 bases and J dropped 2 bases, with 8 bases sitting between them. CDR1 and CDR2 from the germline V gene are LGHNA and YSLEER.

The chain combines TRBV5-4 with TRBJ2-7; tentative D call: TRBD2 (6 bases). This CDR3 is built from 13 residues. The V gene's germline CDR1 is SGHNT and CDR2 YYREEE (reference sequence). The ends were cut back, 0 bases at V and 2 bases at J, with 6 bases in the middle. CDR3 region: CASSLGGTYEQYF. Here the CDR3 DNA reads TGTGCCAGCAGCTTGGGCGGGACCTACGAGCAGTACTTC.

A word on this clone: Other nucleotide sequences from this sample produce the same CDR3. The chain links TRBV20-1 to TRBJ1-1; D not resolved. The V end lost 3 bases, the J end lost 3 bases, and 5 bases lay between the germline ends. Germline V gene data show CDR1 as DFQATT and CDR2 as SNEGSKA (reference sequence). This CDR3 contains 11 residues. The CDR3 nucleotides are TGCAGTGCTAGCGGGGACACTGAAGCTTTCTTT. This gives the protein CSASGDTEAFF.

The rearrangement uses TRBV5-7 and TRBJ2-7, with D possibly TRBD1 on 5 matching bases. TRBV5-7 is known as an ORF, though its function is uncertain. The CDR3 is 15 residues long. Trimming removed 0 bases at V and 5 bases at J, with 15 bases between. The CDR3: CASSLVLGRDDEQYF. CDR3 DNA sequence: TGTGCCAGCAGCTTGGTTCTGGGCAGGGATGACGAGCAGTACTTC.

V gene TRBV4-1 combines with J gene TRBJ2-5; perhaps TRBD1 as D (6 bases). The germline V gene encodes CDR1 MGHRA and CDR2 YSYEKL. The CDR3 has 14 amino acids. Trimming shortened V by 3 bases and J by 5 bases, and 13 bases separated the two germline ends. The DNA for the CDR3 is TGCGCCAGCAGCCATTACAGGGAGCGGGAGACCCAGTACTTC. As protein: CASSHYRERETQYF.

V gene TRBV18 combines with J gene TRBJ2-1; 9 nucleotides agree with TRBD2. The V gene's germline CDR1 is KGHSH and CDR2 LQKENI. The ends lost 2 bases at V and 6 bases at J; junction bases unmatched: 5. The CDR3 contains 15 residues. Here the CDR3 DNA reads TGTGCCAGCTCACCAAGGCGGGAGGGCCGCAATGAGCAGTTCTTC. This gives the protein CASSPRREGRNEQFF.

The rearrangement links TRBV19 to TRBJ2-2; D may be TRBD2 (5 bases). The V and J ends lost 1 base and 3 bases respectively, with 6 bases between them. The germline CDR1 and CDR2 sequences are LNHDA and SQIVND (reference sequence). The CDR3 extends over 14 amino acids. The chain's CDR3 is CASSIGRDTGELFF. The CDR3 region has the DNA TGTGCCAGTAGTATAGGGCGGGACACCGGGGAGCTGTTTTTT.

The chain joins TRBV6-5 to TRBJ1-5; weak D call: TRBD1 (6 bases). The CDR3 consists of 15 residues. Germline-derived CDR1 and CDR2 are MNHEY and SVGAGI. The ends were cut back, 2 bases at V and 2 bases at J, with 10 bases in the middle. CDR3 region: CASSYRGGGNQPQHF. CDR3 DNA sequence: TGTGCCAGCAGTTACAGGGGGGGCGGCAATCAGCCCCAGCATTTT.

The rearrangement uses TRBV27 and TRBJ2-7; 14 bases align to TRBD2. The CDR3 runs 15 residues. The germline gives CDR1 MNHEY, CDR2 SMNVEV (reference sequence). The trim removed 4 bases at V and 3 bases at J, leaving 2 bases unmatched. The CDR3 region is CASSYGTSGSYEQYF. The CDR3 nucleotides are TGTGCCAGCAGTTACGGGACTAGCGGGAGCTACGAGCAGTACTTC.

The chain links TRBV18 to TRBJ1-5; D gene unclear. CDR3 length: 14 amino acids. Germline V gene lookup returns CDR1 KGHSH and CDR2 LQKENI. Trimming took 2 bases from V and 5 from J, leaving 10 bases between them. The CDR3 region is CASSPFAEDQPQHF. The CDR3 nucleotides are TGTGCCAGCTCACCATTCGCAGAAGATCAGCCCCAGCATTTT.

V and J are TRBV29-1 and TRBJ2-5, with 9 positions matching TRBD1. The CDR3 totals 11 residues. CDR1 and CDR2 from the germline V gene are SQVTM and ANQGSEA. V trimming: 6 bases; J trimming: 9 bases; junction bases outside the gene matches: 5. The CDR3 coding sequence is TGCAGCGTGGACAGGGGCGGTCCCCAGTACTTC. Amino acid sequence: CSVDRGGPQYF.

The rearrangement links TRBV29-1 to TRBJ2-7; D is possibly TRBD2 (6 bases). Germline V gene data show CDR1 as SQVTM and CDR2 as ANQGSEA. The V and J ends lost 5 bases and 5 bases respectively, with 13 bases between them. This CDR3 has 12 residues. In DNA form, the CDR3 reads TGCAGCGTTCTCGGCGGGGCGAACGAGCAGTACTTC. Protein product: CSVLGGANEQYF.

The gene calls are TRBV5-1 and TRBJ2-3; 12 nucleotides align to TRBD2. V dropped 4 bases and J dropped 4; count of bases not matched to a gene: 4. The CDR3 is 15 amino acids. Germline V gene sequence: CDR1 SGHRS, CDR2 YFSETQ. This CDR3 is CASSRLAGAADTQYF. For the CDR3, the DNA is TGCGCCAGCAGCAGACTAGCGGGGGCCGCAGATACGCAGTATTTT.

The rearrangement joins TRBV20-1 to TRBJ2-7; tentative D call: TRBD1 (5 bases). The CDR3 spans 11 residues. Trimming removed 2 bases from V and 6 bases from J, with 8 bases in between. Per the germline V gene, CDR1 is DFQATT and CDR2 is SNEGSKA (reference sequence). The CDR3 loop is CSARQGGEQYF. The CDR3 coding sequence is TGCAGTGCTAGACAGGGTGGCGAGCAGTACTTC.

This sequence joins TRBV7-9 and TRBJ2-2; D possibly corresponds to TRBD2 (8 bases). Trimming stripped 6 bases from V and 4 bases from J, with 24 bases between. Germline CDR1 SEHNR, CDR2 FQNEAQ (reference sequence). This CDR3 is 18 amino acids long. In nucleotides, the CDR3 is TGTGCCAGCAGGAGGGGGCGCGTTAGCGGGAACGGCACCGGGGAGCTGTTTTTT. Translating gives CASRRGRVSGNGTGELFF.

CDR3 sequence (DNA): TGTGCCAGCTCTAGGGACAGGGGGAATGAAAAACTGTTTTTT. Encoded protein: CASSRDRGNEKLFF. V is TRBV18 and J is TRBJ1-4; 11 nucleotides agree with TRBD1. The germline CDR1 and CDR2 sequences are KGHSH and LQKENI. This CDR3 comprises 14 residues. V lost 6 bases and J lost 5; bases outside the gene matches: 2. Complete variable domain (other parts from reference TRBV18 and TRBJ1-4): NAGVMQNPRHLVRRRGQEARLRCSPMKGHSHVYWYRQLPEEGLKFMVYLQKENIIDESGMPKERFSAEFPKEGPSILRIQQVVRGDSAAYFCASSRDRGNEKLFFGSGTQLSVL.

The chain employs TRBV19 and TRBJ1-1, with D possibly being TRBD1 (5 bases). Trimming left V 0 bases short and J 6 bases short, with 11 bases between. This CDR3 has 14 residues. Looked up from germline, CDR1 is LNHDA and CDR2 is SQIVND (reference sequence). CDR3 protein: CASSIDHETAEAFF. The CDR3, as DNA: TGTGCCAGTAGTATAGACCATGAGACAGCTGAAGCTTTCTTT.

V and J are TRBV7-2 and TRBJ1-6; 7 nucleotides line up with TRBD1. The CDR3 runs to 15 residues. CDR1 and CDR2 (germline): SGHTA, FQGNSA. J was trimmed by 10 bases and V by 1 base; bases with no gene match: 7. The DNA for the CDR3 is TGTGCCAGCAGCTTAGACAAGGGGGCGGGATCACCCCTCCACTTT. Translated, it gives CASSLDKGAGSPLHF.

V usage is TRBV19 and J usage is TRBJ2-7; the match to TRBD2 covers 11 bases. Germline CDR1 LNHDA, CDR2 SQIVND (reference sequence). The length of the CDR3 is 14 residues. The junction had 3 bases not matched to a gene; V was cut back by 3 bases and J by 5 bases. The CDR3 DNA reads as TGTGCCAGTAGTATCGGTAGCGGGGGGGACGAGCAGTACTTC. Encoded protein: CASSIGSGGDEQYF.